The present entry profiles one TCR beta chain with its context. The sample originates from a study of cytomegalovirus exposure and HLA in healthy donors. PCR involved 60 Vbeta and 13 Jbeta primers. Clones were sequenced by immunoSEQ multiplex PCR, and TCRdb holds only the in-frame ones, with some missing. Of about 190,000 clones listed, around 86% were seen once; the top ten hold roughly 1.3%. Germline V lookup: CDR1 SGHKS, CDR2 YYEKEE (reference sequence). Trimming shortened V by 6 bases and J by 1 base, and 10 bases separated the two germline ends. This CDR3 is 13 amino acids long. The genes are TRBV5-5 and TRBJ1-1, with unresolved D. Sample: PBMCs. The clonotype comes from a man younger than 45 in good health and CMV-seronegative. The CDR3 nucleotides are TGTGCCAGCATGACATACCCGAACACTGAAGCTTTCTTT. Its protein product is CASMTYPNTEAFF.